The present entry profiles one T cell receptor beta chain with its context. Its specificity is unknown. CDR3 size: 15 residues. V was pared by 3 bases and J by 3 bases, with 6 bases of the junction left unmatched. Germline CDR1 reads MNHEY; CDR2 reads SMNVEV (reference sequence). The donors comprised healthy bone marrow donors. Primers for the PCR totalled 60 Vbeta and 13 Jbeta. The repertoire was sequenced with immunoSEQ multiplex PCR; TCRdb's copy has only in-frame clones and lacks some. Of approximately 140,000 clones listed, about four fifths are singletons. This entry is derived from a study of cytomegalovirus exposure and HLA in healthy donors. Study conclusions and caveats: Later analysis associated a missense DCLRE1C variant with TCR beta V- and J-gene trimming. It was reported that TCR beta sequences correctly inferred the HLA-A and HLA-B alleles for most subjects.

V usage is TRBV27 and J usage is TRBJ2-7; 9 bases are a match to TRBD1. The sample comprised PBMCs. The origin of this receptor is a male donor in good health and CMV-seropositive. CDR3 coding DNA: TGTGCCAGCAGTTTCCCGGGACAGGGTTTCTACGAGCAGTACTTC. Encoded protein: CASSFPGQGFYEQYF.